The 9 T cell receptor beta chains given below trace back to one sample, sequenced in a study of cytomegalovirus exposure and HLA in healthy donors. The study ran its PCR with 60 Vbeta and 13 Jbeta primers. Clones were sequenced by immunoSEQ multiplex PCR, and TCRdb holds only the in-frame ones, with some missing. The sample consists of hundreds of thousands of clones, about four fifths of them appearing once. Sample: PBMCs. All receptors derive from a man aged 25-45 years in good health and CMV-seronegative.

The chain has TRBV25-1 and TRBJ2-2; D remains unclear. V lost 6 bases, J lost 7 bases, and 12 bases lay in between. This CDR3 spans 13 amino acids. The germline CDR1 and CDR2 sequences are MGHDK and SYGVNS. This CDR3 is CASRGPPFGELFF. The CDR3 coding sequence is TGTGCCAGCAGGGGCCCACCTTTCGGGGAGCTGTTTTTT.

The gene calls are TRBV27 and TRBJ1-1; TRBD1 is a possible D gene (6 bases). The V gene's germline CDR1 is MNHEY and CDR2 SMNVEV (reference sequence). With 6 bases removed from V and 0 bases from J, the gap between germline ends came to 17 bases. The CDR3 consists of 16 residues. The CDR3 loop is CASRGGRGALNTEAFF. The CDR3 DNA follows: TGTGCCAGCAGGGGGGGACGGGGGGCGCTGAACACTGAAGCTTTCTTT.

This clone was detected only once. The chain joins TRBV7-8 to TRBJ2-1; 7 positions match TRBD2. CDR3 length: 15 residues. Per the germline V gene, CDR1 is SGHVS and CDR2 is FQNEAQ. Trimming at V came to 6 bases and at J to 5 bases, leaving 10 bases not matched to a gene. CDR3 nucleotide sequence: TGTGCCAGCAGGGCTGGGCGGGGGAAAAACAATGAGCAGTTCTTC. It translates to CASRAGRGKNNEQFF.

The rearrangement uses TRBV18 and TRBJ2-7; 7 nucleotides align to TRBD1. The CDR3 length is 14 residues. Germline CDR1 reads KGHSH; CDR2 reads LQKENI. V shed 6 bases, J shed 3 bases, and the junction held 8 bases outside the gene matches. In DNA form, the CDR3 reads TGTGCCAGCTCTCGCTACAGGGGCGACTACGAGCAGTACTTC. Encoded protein: CASSRYRGDYEQYF.

This clone has a single count. The V and J genes are TRBV28 and TRBJ1-5; TRBD1 matches 10 bases. V trimming: 6 bases; J trimming: 3 bases; junction bases outside the gene matches: 8. The germline V gene has CDR1 MDHEN and CDR2 SYDVKM. The CDR3 loop spans 16 amino acids. The CDR3 region is CASRLRTGGDNQPQHF. CDR3 sequence (DNA): TGTGCCAGCAGGCTTAGGACAGGGGGTGACAATCAGCCCCAGCATTTT. The entire variable domain, with the rest obtained from reference TRBV28 and TRBJ1-5, is as follows: DVKVTQSSRYLVKRTGEKVFLECVQDMDHENMFWYRQDPGLGLRLIYFSYDVKMKEKGDIPEGYSVSREKKERFSLILESASTNQTSMYLCASRLRTGGDNQPQHFGDGTRLSIL.

The chain couples TRBV9 to TRBJ2-1; the match to TRBD2 covers 9 bases. Per germline, CDR1 SGDLS and CDR2 YYNGEE. The ends lost 0 bases at V and 5 bases at J; junction bases unmatched: 9. The CDR3 is 17 amino acids. CDR3 region: CASSVVPWTSADNEQFF. The CDR3, as DNA: TGTGCCAGCAGCGTAGTCCCCTGGACTAGCGCTGACAATGAGCAGTTCTTC.

The chain employs TRBV28 and TRBJ2-1, with D unclear. Trimming took off 7 bases at V and 9 bases at J, with 16 bases between the two ends. The length of the CDR3 is 13 residues. Germline V CDR1 and CDR2: MDHEN, SYDVKM. The CDR3 sequence: CASTRALYIEQFF. The CDR3 coding sequence is TGTGCCAGCACCCGAGCCCTCTATATTGAGCAGTTCTTC.

The V call is TRBV5-5, the J call TRBJ1-2; D may be TRBD1 (5 bases). The germline V gene encodes CDR1 SGHKS and CDR2 YYEKEE (reference sequence). The CDR3 extends over 14 amino acids. The V gene lost 3 bases and the J gene lost 8 bases, with 17 bases spanning the gap. The CDR3 coding sequence is TGTGCCAGCAGCTCGGGGGAGGAAGTTTTCGGCTACACCTTC. It yields the protein CASSSGEEVFGYTF.

The chain links TRBV5-6 to TRBJ1-2; D remains unclear. Trimming shortened V by 6 bases and J by 7 bases, and 10 bases separated the two germline ends. The CDR3 runs to 11 residues. In germline, CDR1 is SGHDT, CDR2 YYEEEE. CDR3 DNA: TGTGCCAGCACGCGGGAGGGTGGCTACACCTTC. This encodes CASTREGGYTF.